These T cell receptor beta chains were read from a single sample in a study of blood T cell repertoires in COVID-19. Generated by immunoSEQ multiplex PCR, the TCRdb table keeps only in-frame clones and is missing some. The repertoire holds approximately 480,000 clones, with roughly nine tenths as singletons. Material for sequencing was PBMCs or T cells enriched from blood (not recorded which). Every receptor here comes from a woman aged 18-29 years who had recovered from COVID-19. CDR3s leave out the opening cysteine and the closing phenylalanine or tryptophan. Fields, in order: J gene, D gene, V gene, CDR3 length, CDR3 protein. A D gene is named only where the DNA matches it firmly.

j_gene: TRBJ2-1; d_gene: NA; v_gene: TRBV4-1; len: 15; CDR3aa: ASSATKHRLPRLEQF
j_gene: TRBJ2-5; d_gene: TRBD2; v_gene: TRBV18; len: 14; CDR3aa: ASSPTSGGAPETQY
j_gene: TRBJ2-2; d_gene: TRBD1; v_gene: TRBV5-1; len: 14; CDR3aa: ASSTTGARMGGELF
j_gene: TRBJ1-1; d_gene: NA; v_gene: TRBV27; len: 13; CDR3aa: ASSLYTGVNTEAF
j_gene: TRBJ2-1; d_gene: NA; v_gene: TRBV5-4; len: 11; CDR3aa: ASSFMSYNEQF
j_gene: TRBJ1-1; d_gene: TRBD1; v_gene: TRBV5-1; len: 14; CDR3aa: ASSRGQGPLNTEAF
j_gene: TRBJ2-7; d_gene: TRBD1; v_gene: TRBV5-1; len: 13; CDR3aa: ASSLSTGGVSEQY
j_gene: TRBJ1-2; d_gene: NA; v_gene: TRBV29-1; len: 10; CDR3aa: SVADSNYGYT
j_gene: TRBJ2-7; d_gene: NA; v_gene: TRBV2; len: 12; CDR3aa: ASKEWGVSYEQY
j_gene: TRBJ1-6; d_gene: TRBD1; v_gene: TRBV19; len: 11; CDR3aa: ASSPSTGGPLH
j_gene: TRBJ1-5; d_gene: TRBD1; v_gene: TRBV7-2; len: 15; CDR3aa: ASSLGAPGQGSQPQH
j_gene: TRBJ2-7; d_gene: NA; v_gene: TRBV11-2; len: 13; CDR3aa: ASSSLRGRGYEQY
j_gene: TRBJ2-7; d_gene: TRBD2; v_gene: TRBV6-1; len: 13; CDR3aa: ASSEWTSGAYEQY
j_gene: TRBJ2-5; d_gene: NA; v_gene: TRBV4-1; len: 13; CDR3aa: ASSRSGLPSETQY
j_gene: TRBJ1-1; d_gene: NA; v_gene: TRBV12-3/TRBV12-4; len: 11; CDR3aa: ASSLGGQTEAF
j_gene: TRBJ2-7; d_gene: TRBD2; v_gene: TRBV6-5; len: 13; CDR3aa: ASTREAGGLYEQY
j_gene: TRBJ1-1; d_gene: NA; v_gene: TRBV13; len: 12; CDR3aa: ASSGGVMNTEAF
j_gene: TRBJ2-5; d_gene: NA; v_gene: TRBV14; len: 11; CDR3aa: ASAKEWQETQY
j_gene: TRBJ1-6; d_gene: NA; v_gene: TRBV11-2; len: 14; CDR3aa: ASSSLRVGRNSPLH
j_gene: TRBJ1-1; d_gene: NA; v_gene: TRBV5-4; len: 13; CDR3aa: ASSLEPGANTEAF
j_gene: TRBJ2-1; d_gene: NA; v_gene: TRBV6-1; len: 9; CDR3aa: ASSESDEQF
j_gene: TRBJ2-2; d_gene: NA; v_gene: TRBV5-6; len: 11; CDR3aa: ASSLGATGELF
j_gene: TRBJ1-2; d_gene: NA; v_gene: TRBV27; len: 13; CDR3aa: ASSFSGTLNYGYT
j_gene: TRBJ1-1; d_gene: NA; v_gene: TRBV3-1/TRBV3-2; len: 12; CDR3aa: ASSSDSSNTEAF